These 26 T cell receptor beta chains were all obtained from the same sample, sequenced in a study of blood T cell repertoires in COVID-19. Produced via immunoSEQ multiplex PCR; TCRdb's table is partial and in-frame only. The sample yields over 200,000 clones, roughly 76% seen once. The specimen sequenced was peripheral blood. Receptor source: a human donor in a cohort sampled during active COVID-19.

The chain is built from TRBV5-1 and TRBJ1-5, with D unresolved. V lost 4 bases to trimming and J lost 5 bases, with 10 bases between them. The CDR3 sequence is 13 residues long. Germline loops: CDR1 SGHRS, CDR2 YFSETQ. CDR3 residues: CASSRSPDQPQHF. CDR3 DNA: TGCGCCAGCAGCCGTTCCCCTGATCAGCCCCAGCATTTT. The variable domain in full, with the rest retrieved from reference TRBV5-1 and TRBJ1-5, is KAGVTQTPRYLIKTRGQQVTLSCSPISGHRSVSWYQQTPGQGLQFLFEYFSETQRNKGNFPGRFSGRQFSNSRSEMNVSTLELGDSALYLCASSRSPDQPQHFGDGTRLSIL.

The chain employs TRBV27 and TRBJ2-1; 9 nucleotides line up with TRBD2. This CDR3 has 15 amino acids. V shed 6 bases, J shed 6 bases, and the junction held 9 bases outside the gene matches. Germline values: CDR1 MNHEY, CDR2 SMNVEV (reference sequence). The CDR3 here is CASRASGKGRNEQFF. CDR3 in DNA: TGTGCCAGCAGGGCTAGCGGGAAAGGCCGCAATGAGCAGTTCTTC.

This clone was picked up one time. V usage is TRBV7-9 and J usage is TRBJ2-5; TRBD1 matches 9 bases. The ends lost 5 bases at V and 5 bases at J; junction bases unmatched: 18. The CDR3 is 18 amino acids. Per germline, CDR1 SEHNR and CDR2 FQNEAQ (reference sequence). CDR3 amino acids: CASSEDRDRVGPGETQYF. In nucleotides, the CDR3 is TGTGCCAGCAGCGAAGACCGGGACAGGGTCGGTCCTGGGGAGACCCAGTACTTC.

The chain recombines TRBV9 with TRBJ2-1; 11 nucleotides line up with TRBD2. CDR3 length equals 18 residues. Trimming cost V 3 bases and J 3 bases; bases outside gene matches: 11. Germline CDR1 reads SGDLS; CDR2 reads YYNGEE. CDR3 sequence reads: CASSAQKMTSGIYNEQFF. In nucleotides, the CDR3 is TGTGCCAGCAGCGCCCAAAAAATGACTAGCGGGATCTACAATGAGCAGTTCTTC.

The chain links TRBV19 to TRBJ1-5; D is perhaps TRBD1 (5 bases). The CDR3 has 17 amino acids. Germline CDR1 and CDR2: LNHDA and SQIVND (reference sequence). Trimming pared 2 bases from V and 7 bases from J, leaving 21 bases between. This CDR3 is CASSISGAIGDNQPQHF. The CDR3 DNA reads as TGTGCCAGTAGTATATCCGGAGCCATAGGGGATAACCAGCCCCAGCATTTT.

The chain has TRBV27 and TRBJ2-7; 9 positions agree with TRBD1. V shed 2 bases and J 2 bases; nucleotides not matched to a gene: 7. The CDR3 is 16 amino acids. Germline V gene lookup returns CDR1 MNHEY and CDR2 SMNVEV (reference sequence). The CDR3 spells CASSLIGGQGTYEQYF. In DNA form, the CDR3 reads TGTGCCAGCAGTTTAATAGGAGGACAGGGGACCTACGAGCAGTACTTC.

The chain uses TRBV5-1 and TRBJ2-2; weak D call: TRBD1 (5 bases). Germline CDR1 SGHRS, CDR2 YFSETQ. The CDR3 runs 16 residues. The V end was cut by 2 bases, the J end by 1 base, with 12 bases between. This CDR3 reads CASSFQGVGNTGELFF. CDR3 nucleotide sequence: TGCGCCAGCAGCTTCCAGGGTGTCGGGAACACCGGGGAGCTGTTTTTT.

This chain uses TRBV15 with TRBJ2-7, with unresolved D. V dropped 0 bases and J dropped 9 bases, with 9 bases sitting between them. CDR3 length equals 12 residues. The germline CDR1 and CDR2 sequences are LNHNV and YYDKDF (reference sequence). CDR3 bases: TGTGCCACCAGCAGAGATAACGCCAGGCAGTACTTC. This encodes CATSRDNARQYF.

The chain is built from TRBV12-3 or TRBV12-4 and TRBJ2-3; TRBD1 might be the D (6 bases). The length of the CDR3 is 13 residues. Trimming cost V 7 bases and J 3 bases, with 11 bases left between them. CDR3 in DNA: TGTGCCAGCAATCACAGGGAAACAGATACGCAGTATTTT. Its protein product is CASNHRETDTQYF.

This clone was found a few times. The chain recombines TRBV2 with TRBJ2-1; TRBD1 matches 10 bases. This CDR3 spans 15 amino acids. CDR1 is SNHLY and CDR2 is FYNNEI in the germline V gene. With V trimmed by 7 bases and J by 5 bases, 8 bases remained unmatched. CDR3 amino acids: CASKRQGARDNEQFF. The CDR3 DNA sequence: TGTGCCAGCAAAAGACAGGGGGCGAGAGACAATGAGCAGTTCTTC.

This chain uses TRBV28 with TRBJ1-2, with a tentative D call TRBD1 (5 bases). CDR1 is MDHEN, CDR2 SYDVKM, per germline. Trimming pared 9 bases from V and 3 bases from J, leaving 20 bases between. The CDR3 extends over 15 amino acids. CDR3 coding DNA: TGTGCCAGTAAGTACCTCAGGGACTACGACTATGGCTACACCTTC. Amino acid sequence: CASKYLRDYDYGYTF.

In this sample, this clone turned up a few times. This chain uses TRBV28 with TRBJ1-6; perhaps TRBD1 as D (5 bases). The CDR3 totals 15 residues. V was shortened by 6 bases and J by 9 bases, with 18 bases between the two germline ends. Germline V gives CDR1 MDHEN, CDR2 SYDVKM. The CDR3 loop reads CASSLRTIGGSPLHF. CDR3 sequence (DNA): TGTGCCAGCAGCCTCCGGACAATCGGTGGTTCACCCCTCCACTTT.

CDR3 DNA: TGCGCCAGCAGCTTGGTACCTAGCGGTACGGGGACCCAGTACTTC. Residues: CASSLVPSGTGTQYF. V and J are TRBV5-1 and TRBJ2-5; 7 bases are shared with TRBD2. This CDR3 has 15 residues. J was trimmed by 7 bases and V by 0 bases; bases with no gene match: 9. The germline CDR1 and CDR2 sequences are SGHRS and YFSETQ.

The chain carries TRBV4-2 and TRBJ2-1; 9 bases agree with TRBD1. The junction had 9 bases not matched to a gene; V was cut back by 2 bases and J by 7 bases. The CDR3 extends over 16 amino acids. Per the germline V gene, CDR1 is LGHNA and CDR2 is YNFKEQ. The CDR3 loop reads CASSQSLGTGWNEQFF. In DNA, the CDR3 is TGTGCCAGCAGCCAATCCCTCGGGACAGGGTGGAATGAGCAGTTCTTC.

The chain has TRBV27 and TRBJ1-2, with TRBD1 as a possible D gene (5 bases). This CDR3 is built from 16 residues. V was pared by 5 bases and J by 2 bases, with 18 bases between. The germline CDR1 and CDR2 sequences are MNHEY and SMNVEV (reference sequence). The CDR3 here is CASSLGGGMVNYGYTF. For the CDR3, the DNA is TGTGCCAGCAGTCTTGGCGGGGGGATGGTAAACTATGGCTACACCTTC.

The chain carries TRBV5-1 and TRBJ2-5; the match to TRBD1 covers 8 bases. The CDR3 length is 13 residues. Germline V lookup: CDR1 SGHRS, CDR2 YFSETQ. The V gene end was trimmed by 6 bases and the J gene end by 0 bases; junction bases not matched to a gene: 1. The CDR3 coding sequence is TGCGCCAGCAACAGGGGGTACCAAGAGACCCAGTACTTC. Translated: CASNRGYQETQYF.

The V and J genes are TRBV6-5 and TRBJ2-7; no firm D call. The ends were cut back, 2 bases at V and 6 bases at J, with 14 bases in the middle. CDR3 length: 14 amino acids. Germline lookup yields CDR1 MNHEY and CDR2 SVGAGI. This CDR3 is CASSYAADRSEQYF. CDR3 nucleotides: TGTGCCAGCAGTTACGCGGCTGATCGGTCCGAGCAGTACTTC.

The CDR3 loop is CATSMAGTNQPQHF. In DNA, the CDR3 is TGTGCCACCAGTATGGCAGGGACTAATCAGCCCCAGCATTTT. V and J are TRBV24-1 and TRBJ1-5, with D maybe TRBD1 (5 bases). This CDR3 is 14 amino acids long. The germline V gene has CDR1 KGHDR and CDR2 SFDVKD. The V and J ends lost 6 bases and 4 bases respectively, with 12 bases between them.

The chain is built from TRBV6-5 and TRBJ1-2; no definite D call. V was clipped by 2 bases and J by 8 bases, with 12 bases between them. Germline V gene lookup returns CDR1 MNHEY and CDR2 SVGAGI. The length of the CDR3 is 13 residues. Here the CDR3 reads CASSYTKSRGYTF. Written as DNA, the CDR3 is TGTGCCAGCAGTTACACGAAATCTCGGGGCTACACCTTC.

The V gene is TRBV5-4, the J gene TRBJ2-7; 11 nucleotides line up with TRBD2. From germline, CDR1 is SGHNT and CDR2 YYREEE (reference sequence). This CDR3 is 15 amino acids long. J gave up 3 bases and V 4 bases, and 6 bases lay outside the gene matches. DNA of the CDR3: TGTGCCAGCAGCCCGGGACTAGCGGATGTCTACGAGCAGTACTTC. Translated: CASSPGLADVYEQYF.

The rearrangement joins TRBV5-1 to TRBJ2-1; TRBD2 is a possible D gene (5 bases). Germline-derived CDR1 and CDR2 are SGHRS and YFSETQ. V was cut by 0 bases and J by 5 bases, with 15 bases left in between. This CDR3 region has 16 residues. As DNA, the CDR3 is TGCGCCAGCAGCTTGGCCGACCGAGGGCGGAACAATGAGCAGTTCTTC. Its translation: CASSLADRGRNNEQFF.

The count of this clone is one. J is TRBJ2-7 and V is TRBV27; 9 positions agree with TRBD2. CDR3 length: 16 amino acids. V lost 6 bases, J lost 2 bases, and 11 bases stayed unmatched. CDR1 and CDR2 from the germline V gene are MNHEY and SMNVEV (reference sequence). CDR3 sequence: CASRPERAGGTYEQYF. The DNA for the CDR3 is TGTGCCAGCAGACCAGAGAGAGCGGGGGGCACCTACGAGCAGTACTTC.

This chain connects TRBV27 to TRBJ2-7; D is perhaps TRBD2 (6 bases). The CDR3 sequence is 13 residues long. Germline V gives CDR1 MNHEY, CDR2 SMNVEV (reference sequence). V was pared by 9 bases and J by 3 bases, with 15 bases between. CDR3 sequence reads: CASTGDSYYEQYF. The CDR3 nucleotides read TGTGCCAGTACCGGGGACTCCTACTACGAGCAGTACTTC.

The genes are TRBV6-5 and TRBJ2-7; 9 positions agree with TRBD2. The CDR3 has 15 residues. Per the germline V gene, CDR1 is MNHEY and CDR2 is SVGAGI. V trimming: 6 bases; J trimming: 3 bases; junction bases outside the gene matches: 9. CDR3 nucleotides: TGTGCCAGCAGCCCCTTTAGCGGGGGATACTACGAGCAGTACTTC. Residues: CASSPFSGGYYEQYF.

The gene calls are TRBV11-1 and TRBJ1-1; possible D gene TRBD1, 5 bases. The germline gives CDR1 SGHAT, CDR2 FQDESV (reference sequence). CDR3 size: 15 residues. V dropped 1 base and J dropped 1 base, with 10 bases sitting between them. Written as DNA, the CDR3 is TGTGCCAGCAGCTTAGGGGGCCATCGGAACACTGAAGCTTTCTTT. Translating gives CASSLGGHRNTEAFF.

This clone was detected only a few times. This chain links TRBV28 with TRBJ1-2; 9 bases align to TRBD1. Trimming removed 6 bases from V and 4 bases from J; junction bases left unmatched: 6. The CDR3 consists of 14 residues. Germline V CDR1 and CDR2: MDHEN, SYDVKM. DNA for the CDR3: TGTGCCAGCAGACCACAGGGGGCCCTCTATGGCTACACCTTC. Its translation is CASRPQGALYGYTF.